The TCR beta chain described here comes from a study of cytomegalovirus exposure and HLA in healthy donors. Germline V gives CDR1 SGHRS, CDR2 YFSETQ. The CDR3 covers 15 residues. V was cut by 3 bases and J by 1 base, with 10 bases left in between. Study observations and caveats: Accurate prediction of most subjects' HLA-A and HLA-B alleles from TCR beta sequences was reported. An analysis was carried out later, and it reportedly showed fewer N-insertions in an Asian-associated ancestry cluster than the roughly 670-donor mean. It was reportedly the case that the classifier diagnosed cytomegalovirus status with high specificity and sensitivity. Earlier analysis looked at TCR beta V segments, and most were productive about 90% or about 30% of the time.

This clone appeared a few times. Its antigen is as yet unknown. The PCR contained 60 Vbeta and 13 Jbeta primers. Repertoires were generated with immunoSEQ multiplex PCR, while TCRdb's copy carries only in-frame clones and drops some. The sample has 140,000 or so clones, less than 10% seen once. The chain is built from TRBV5-1 and TRBJ2-2; D may be TRBD1 (6 bases). Input material: PBMCs. The receptor comes from a male donor in good health and CMV-seronegative. The CDR3 sequence is CASSSDSLNTGELFF. In nucleotides, the CDR3 is TGCGCCAGCAGCTCGGACAGCCTGAACACCGGGGAGCTGTTTTTT. The full variable domain, in which reference TRBV5-1 and TRBJ2-2 provide the parts outside the CDR3, is KAGVTQTPRYLIKTRGQQVTLSCSPISGHRSVSWYQQTPGQGLQFLFEYFSETQRNKGNFPGRFSGRQFSNSRSEMNVSTLELGDSALYLCASSSDSLNTGELFFGEGSRLTVL.